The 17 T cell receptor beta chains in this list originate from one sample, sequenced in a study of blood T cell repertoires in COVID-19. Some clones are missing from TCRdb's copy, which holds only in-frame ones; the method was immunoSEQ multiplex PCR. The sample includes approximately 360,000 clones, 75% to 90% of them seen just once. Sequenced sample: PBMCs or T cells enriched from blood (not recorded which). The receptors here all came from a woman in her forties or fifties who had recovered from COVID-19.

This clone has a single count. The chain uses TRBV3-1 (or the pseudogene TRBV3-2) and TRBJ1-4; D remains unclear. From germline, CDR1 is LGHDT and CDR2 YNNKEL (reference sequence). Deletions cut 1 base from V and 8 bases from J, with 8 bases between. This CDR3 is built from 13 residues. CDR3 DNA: TGTGCCAGCAGCCAAGCCTCCTCCGAAAAACTGTTTTTT. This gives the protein CASSQASSEKLFF.

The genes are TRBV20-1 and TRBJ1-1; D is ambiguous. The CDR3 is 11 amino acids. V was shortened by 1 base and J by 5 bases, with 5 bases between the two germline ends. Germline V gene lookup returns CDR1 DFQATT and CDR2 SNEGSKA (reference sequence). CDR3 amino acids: CSARAVTEAFF. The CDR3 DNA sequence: TGCAGTGCTAGAGCCGTAACTGAAGCTTTCTTT.

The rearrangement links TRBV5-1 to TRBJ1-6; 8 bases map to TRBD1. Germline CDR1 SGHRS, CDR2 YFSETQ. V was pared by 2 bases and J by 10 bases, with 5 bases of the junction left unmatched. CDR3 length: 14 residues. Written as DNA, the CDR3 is TGCGCCAGCAGCTTAGCAGGGGGCGGCTCACCCCTCCACTTT. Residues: CASSLAGGGSPLHF.

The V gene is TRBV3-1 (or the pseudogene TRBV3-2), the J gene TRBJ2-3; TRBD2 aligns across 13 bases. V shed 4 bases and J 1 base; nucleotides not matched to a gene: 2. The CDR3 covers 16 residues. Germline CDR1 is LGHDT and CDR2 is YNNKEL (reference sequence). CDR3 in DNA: TGTGCCAGCAGCCGTGGACTAGCGGGAGGCACAGATACGCAGTATTTT. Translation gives CASSRGLAGGTDTQYF.

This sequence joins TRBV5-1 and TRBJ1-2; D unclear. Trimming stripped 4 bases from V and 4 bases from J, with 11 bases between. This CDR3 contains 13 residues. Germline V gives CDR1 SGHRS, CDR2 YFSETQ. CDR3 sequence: CASSLDTVYGYTF. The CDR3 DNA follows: TGCGCCAGCAGCCTCGACACTGTCTATGGCTACACCTTC.

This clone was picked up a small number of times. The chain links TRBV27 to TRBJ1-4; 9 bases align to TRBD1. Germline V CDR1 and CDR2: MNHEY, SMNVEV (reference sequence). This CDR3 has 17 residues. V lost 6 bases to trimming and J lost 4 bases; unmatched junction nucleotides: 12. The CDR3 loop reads CASRFVGVGQGNEKLFF. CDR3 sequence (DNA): TGTGCCAGCAGATTCGTGGGGGTGGGACAGGGTAATGAAAAACTGTTTTTT.

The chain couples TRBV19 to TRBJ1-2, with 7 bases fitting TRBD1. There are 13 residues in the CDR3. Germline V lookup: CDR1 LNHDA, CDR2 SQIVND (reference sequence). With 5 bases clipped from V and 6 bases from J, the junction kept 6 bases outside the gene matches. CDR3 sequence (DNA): TGTGCCAGTAGTGCCGACAGGGTCCATGGCTACACCTTC. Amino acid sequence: CASSADRVHGYTF.

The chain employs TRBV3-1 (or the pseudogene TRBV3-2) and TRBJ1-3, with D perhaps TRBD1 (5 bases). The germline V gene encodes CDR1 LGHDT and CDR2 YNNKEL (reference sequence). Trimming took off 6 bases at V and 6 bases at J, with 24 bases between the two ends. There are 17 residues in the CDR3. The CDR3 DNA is TGTGCCAGCAGTCACTTATTAGCAGGGATAGGAGTAAACACCATATATTTT. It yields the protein CASSHLLAGIGVNTIYF.

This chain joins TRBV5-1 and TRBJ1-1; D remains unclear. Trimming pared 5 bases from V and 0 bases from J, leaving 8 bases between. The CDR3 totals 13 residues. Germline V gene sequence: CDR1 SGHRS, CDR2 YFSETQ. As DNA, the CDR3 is TGCGCCAGCAGAACAGTCATGAACACTGAAGCTTTCTTT. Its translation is CASRTVMNTEAFF. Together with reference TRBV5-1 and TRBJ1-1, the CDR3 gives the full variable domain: KAGVTQTPRYLIKTRGQQVTLSCSPISGHRSVSWYQQTPGQGLQFLFEYFSETQRNKGNFPGRFSGRQFSNSRSEMNVSTLELGDSALYLCASRTVMNTEAFFGQGTRLTVV.

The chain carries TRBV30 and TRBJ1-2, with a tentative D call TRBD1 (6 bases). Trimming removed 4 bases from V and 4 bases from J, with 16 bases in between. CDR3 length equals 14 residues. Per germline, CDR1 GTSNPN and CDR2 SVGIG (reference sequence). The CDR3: CAWNQDRFSYGYTF. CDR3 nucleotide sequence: TGTGCCTGGAACCAGGACAGATTTAGCTATGGCTACACCTTC. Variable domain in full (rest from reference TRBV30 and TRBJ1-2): SQTIHQWPATLVQPVGSPLSLECTVEGTSNPNLYWYRQAAGRGLQLLFYSVGIGQISSEVPQNLSASRPQDRQFILSSKKLLLSDSGFYLCAWNQDRFSYGYTFGSGTRLTVV.

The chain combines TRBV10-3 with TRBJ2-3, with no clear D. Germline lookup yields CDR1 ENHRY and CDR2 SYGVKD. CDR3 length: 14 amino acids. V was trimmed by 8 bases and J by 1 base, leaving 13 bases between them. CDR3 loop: CAIHRASGTDTQYF. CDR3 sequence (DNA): TGTGCCATCCATAGAGCTTCGGGCACAGATACGCAGTATTTT.

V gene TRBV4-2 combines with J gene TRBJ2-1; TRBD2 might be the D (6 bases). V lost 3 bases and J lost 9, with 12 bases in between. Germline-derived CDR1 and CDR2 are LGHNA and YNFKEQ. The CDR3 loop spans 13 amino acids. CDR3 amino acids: CASSHRLEGEQFF. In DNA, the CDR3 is TGTGCCAGCAGCCACCGACTAGAGGGTGAGCAGTTCTTC.

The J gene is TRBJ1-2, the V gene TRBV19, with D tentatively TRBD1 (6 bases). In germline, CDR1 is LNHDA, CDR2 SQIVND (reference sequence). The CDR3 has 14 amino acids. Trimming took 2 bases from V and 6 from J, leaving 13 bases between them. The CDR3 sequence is CASSIIMQGHGYTF. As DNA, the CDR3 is TGTGCCAGTAGTATAATTATGCAGGGGCATGGCTACACCTTC.

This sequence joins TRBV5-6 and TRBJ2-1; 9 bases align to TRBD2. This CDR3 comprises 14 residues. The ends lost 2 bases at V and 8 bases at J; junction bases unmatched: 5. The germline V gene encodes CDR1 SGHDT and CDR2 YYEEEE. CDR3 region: CASSFRSGRYEQFF. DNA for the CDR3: TGTGCCAGCAGCTTCCGTAGCGGGAGATATGAGCAGTTCTTC.

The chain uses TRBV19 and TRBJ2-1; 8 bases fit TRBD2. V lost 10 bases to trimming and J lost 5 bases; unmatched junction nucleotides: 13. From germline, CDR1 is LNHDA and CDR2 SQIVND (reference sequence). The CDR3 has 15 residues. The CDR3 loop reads CATGGGLLSDNEQFF. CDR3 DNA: TGTGCCACCGGGGGGGGACTCCTCTCTGACAATGAGCAGTTCTTC.

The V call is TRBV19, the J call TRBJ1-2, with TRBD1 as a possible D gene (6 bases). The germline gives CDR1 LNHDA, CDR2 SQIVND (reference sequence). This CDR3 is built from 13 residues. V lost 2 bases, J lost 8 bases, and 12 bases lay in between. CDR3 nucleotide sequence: TGTGCCAGTAGTATATTGGCAGGGGAGGGCTACACCTTC. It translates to CASSILAGEGYTF.

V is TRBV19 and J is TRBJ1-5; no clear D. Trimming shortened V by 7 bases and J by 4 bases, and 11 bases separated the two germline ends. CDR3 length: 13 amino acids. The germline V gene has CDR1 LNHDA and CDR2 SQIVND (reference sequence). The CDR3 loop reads CASTSDNNQPQHF. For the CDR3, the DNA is TGTGCCAGTACTTCCGACAATAATCAGCCCCAGCATTTT.